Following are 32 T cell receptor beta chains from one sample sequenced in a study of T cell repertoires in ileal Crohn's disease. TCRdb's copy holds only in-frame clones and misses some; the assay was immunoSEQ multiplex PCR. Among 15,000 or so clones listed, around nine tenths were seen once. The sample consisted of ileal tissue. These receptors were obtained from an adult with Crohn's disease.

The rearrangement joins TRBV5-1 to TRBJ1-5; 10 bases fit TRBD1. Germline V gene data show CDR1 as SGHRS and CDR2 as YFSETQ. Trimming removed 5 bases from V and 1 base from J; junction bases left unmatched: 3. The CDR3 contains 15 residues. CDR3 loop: CASRPGQGSNQPQHF. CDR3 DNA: TGCGCCAGCAGACCGGGACAGGGGAGCAATCAGCCCCAGCATTTT.

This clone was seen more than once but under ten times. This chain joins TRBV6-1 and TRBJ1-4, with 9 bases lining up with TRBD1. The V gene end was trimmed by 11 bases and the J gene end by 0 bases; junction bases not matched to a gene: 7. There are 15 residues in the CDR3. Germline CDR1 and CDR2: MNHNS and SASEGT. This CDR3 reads CAGGQGPATNEKLFF. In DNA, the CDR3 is TGTGCCGGAGGACAGGGGCCTGCAACTAATGAAAAACTGTTTTTT.

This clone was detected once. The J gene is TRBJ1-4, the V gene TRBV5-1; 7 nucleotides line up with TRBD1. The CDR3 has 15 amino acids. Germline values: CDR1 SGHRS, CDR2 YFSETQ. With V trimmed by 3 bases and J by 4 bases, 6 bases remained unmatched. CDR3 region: CASSSQTGNNEKLFF. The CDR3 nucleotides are TGCGCCAGCAGCTCCCAGACAGGGAATAATGAAAAACTGTTTTTT.

The chain's CDR3 is CASSLLLGLAGEETQYF. For the CDR3, the DNA is TGTGCCAGCAGCTTGCTCTTAGGACTAGCGGGAGAAGAGACCCAGTACTTC. This rearrangement joins TRBV13 to TRBJ2-5; 13 positions agree with TRBD2. The CDR3 totals 17 residues. Germline V CDR1 and CDR2: PRHDT, FYEKMQ (reference sequence). Unmatched junction bases numbered 7, after V lost 3 bases and J lost 3 bases.

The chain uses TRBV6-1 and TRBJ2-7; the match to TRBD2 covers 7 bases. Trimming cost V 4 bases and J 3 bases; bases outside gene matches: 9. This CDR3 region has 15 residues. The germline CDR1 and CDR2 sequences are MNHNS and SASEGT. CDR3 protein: CASSGSFGDYYEQYF. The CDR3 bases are TGTGCCAGCAGTGGCTCATTCGGGGACTACTACGAGCAGTACTTC.

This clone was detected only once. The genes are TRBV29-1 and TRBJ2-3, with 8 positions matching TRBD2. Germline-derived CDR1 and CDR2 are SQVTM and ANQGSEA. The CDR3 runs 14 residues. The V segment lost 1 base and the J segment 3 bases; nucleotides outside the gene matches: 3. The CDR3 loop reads CSVEAGGPTDTQYF. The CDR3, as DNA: TGCAGCGTTGAAGCGGGAGGGCCAACAGATACGCAGTATTTT.

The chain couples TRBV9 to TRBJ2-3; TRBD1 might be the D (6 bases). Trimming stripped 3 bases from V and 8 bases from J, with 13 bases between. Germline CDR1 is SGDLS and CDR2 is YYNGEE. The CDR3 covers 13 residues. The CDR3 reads CASSETQGGTQYF. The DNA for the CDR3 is TGTGCCAGCAGCGAGACCCAAGGGGGTACGCAGTATTTT.

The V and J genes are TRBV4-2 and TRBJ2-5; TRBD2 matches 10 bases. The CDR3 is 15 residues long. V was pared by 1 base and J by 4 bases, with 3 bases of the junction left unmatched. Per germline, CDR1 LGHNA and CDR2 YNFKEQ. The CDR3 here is CASSQGRLAGETQYF. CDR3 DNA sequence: TGTGCCAGCAGCCAAGGTCGACTAGCGGGAGAGACCCAGTACTTC.

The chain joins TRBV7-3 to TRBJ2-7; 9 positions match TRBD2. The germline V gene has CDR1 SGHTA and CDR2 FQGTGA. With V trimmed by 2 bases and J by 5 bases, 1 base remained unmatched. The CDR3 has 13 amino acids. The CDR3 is CASSLAGGHEQYF. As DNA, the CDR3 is TGTGCCAGCAGCTTAGCGGGGGGGCACGAGCAGTACTTC.

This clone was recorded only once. CDR3 protein: CASSLVSGGGYEQYF. CDR3 nucleotides: TGTGCCAGCAGCTTAGTCTCGGGAGGCGGTTACGAGCAGTACTTC. The chain has TRBV11-1 and TRBJ2-7; 7 bases are shared with TRBD2. This CDR3 has 15 amino acids. The germline V gene has CDR1 SGHAT and CDR2 FQDESV (reference sequence). V shed 1 base, J shed 4 bases, and the junction held 7 bases outside the gene matches.

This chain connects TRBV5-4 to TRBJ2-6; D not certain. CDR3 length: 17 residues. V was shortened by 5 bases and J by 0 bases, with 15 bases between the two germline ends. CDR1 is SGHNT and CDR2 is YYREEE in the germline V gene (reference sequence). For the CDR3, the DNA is TGTGCCAGCAGTCAACCATCGCAACACTCTGGGGCCAACGTCCTGACTTTC. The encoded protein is CASSQPSQHSGANVLTF. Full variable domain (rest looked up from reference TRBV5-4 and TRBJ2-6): ETGVTQSPTHLIKTRGQQVTLRCSSQSGHNTVSWYQQALGQGPQFIFQYYREEENGRGNFPPRFSGLQFPNYSSELNVNALELDDSALYLCASSQPSQHSGANVLTFGAGSRLTVL.

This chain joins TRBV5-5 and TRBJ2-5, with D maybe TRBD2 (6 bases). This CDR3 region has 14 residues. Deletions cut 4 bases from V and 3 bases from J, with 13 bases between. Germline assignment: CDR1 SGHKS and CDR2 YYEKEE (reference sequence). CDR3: CASSQGLLKETQYF. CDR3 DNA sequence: TGTGCCAGCAGCCAGGGACTCCTCAAAGAGACCCAGTACTTC.

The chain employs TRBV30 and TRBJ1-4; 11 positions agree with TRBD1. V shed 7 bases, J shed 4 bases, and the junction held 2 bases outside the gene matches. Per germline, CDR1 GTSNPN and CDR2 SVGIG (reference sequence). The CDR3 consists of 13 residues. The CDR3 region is CALGTGGNEKLFF. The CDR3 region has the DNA TGTGCCTTGGGGACAGGGGGTAATGAAAAACTGTTTTTT.

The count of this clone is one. CDR3 region: CASSIKGGGANVLTF. CDR3 bases: TGTGCCAGTAGTATAAAGGGAGGTGGGGCCAACGTCCTGACTTTC. The genes are TRBV19 and TRBJ2-6; D is possibly TRBD2 (6 bases). This CDR3 is 15 amino acids long. Germline V lookup: CDR1 LNHDA, CDR2 SQIVND (reference sequence). V shed 2 bases and J shed 3 bases, with 8 bases lying between them.

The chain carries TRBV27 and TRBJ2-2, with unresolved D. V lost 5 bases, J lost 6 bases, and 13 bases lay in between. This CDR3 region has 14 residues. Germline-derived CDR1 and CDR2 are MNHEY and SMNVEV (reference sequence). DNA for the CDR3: TGTGCCAGCAGTCCCCCCCCGGCGGCCGGGGAGCTGTTTTTT. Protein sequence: CASSPPPAAGELFF.

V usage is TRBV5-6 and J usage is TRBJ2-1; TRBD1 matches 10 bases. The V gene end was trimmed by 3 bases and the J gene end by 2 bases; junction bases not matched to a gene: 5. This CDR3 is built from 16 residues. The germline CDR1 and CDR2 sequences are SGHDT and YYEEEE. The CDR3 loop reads CASSSDRGYTYNEQFF. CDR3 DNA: TGTGCCAGCAGCTCGGACAGGGGGTACACCTACAATGAGCAGTTCTTC.

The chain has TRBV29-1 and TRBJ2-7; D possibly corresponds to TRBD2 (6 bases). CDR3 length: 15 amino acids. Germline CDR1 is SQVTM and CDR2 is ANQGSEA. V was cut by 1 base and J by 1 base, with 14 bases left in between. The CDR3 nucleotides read TGCAGCGTTGAAGGTTTAGCGGCTACTTCCTACGAGCAGTACTTC. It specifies CSVEGLAATSYEQYF.

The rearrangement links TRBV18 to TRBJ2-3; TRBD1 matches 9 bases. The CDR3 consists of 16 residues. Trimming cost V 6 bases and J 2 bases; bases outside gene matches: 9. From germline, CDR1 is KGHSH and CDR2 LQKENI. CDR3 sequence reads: CASSPYRGQVTDTQYF. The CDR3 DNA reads TGTGCCAGCTCCCCTTACAGGGGGCAAGTCACAGATACGCAGTATTTT.

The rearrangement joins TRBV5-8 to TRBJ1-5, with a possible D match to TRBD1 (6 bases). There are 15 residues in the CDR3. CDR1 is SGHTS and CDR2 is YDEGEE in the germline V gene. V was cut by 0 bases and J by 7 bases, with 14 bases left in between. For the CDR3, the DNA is TGTGCCAGCAGCTTGGTAACAGGGTCCCGACAGCCCCAGCATTTT. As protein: CASSLVTGSRQPQHF.

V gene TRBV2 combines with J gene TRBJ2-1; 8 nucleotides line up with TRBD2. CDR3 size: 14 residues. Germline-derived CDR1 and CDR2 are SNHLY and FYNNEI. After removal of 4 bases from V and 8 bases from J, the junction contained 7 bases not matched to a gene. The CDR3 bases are TGTGCCAGCAGTGCGGGACTAGTGACCTATGAGCAGTTCTTC. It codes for CASSAGLVTYEQFF.

DNA of the CDR3: TGTGCCAGCAGCTTAACGTCAGGGGTGGACGGAAACACCATATATTTT. It codes for CASSLTSGVDGNTIYF. The genes are TRBV7-3 and TRBJ1-3, with D possibly being TRBD1 (6 bases). The V gene's germline CDR1 is SGHTA and CDR2 FQGTGA. The CDR3 length is 16 residues. Trimming shortened V by 0 bases and J by 4 bases, and 13 bases separated the two germline ends. The whole variable domain, remainder taken from reference TRBV7-3 and TRBJ1-3, is GAGVSQTPSNKVTEKGKYVELRCDPISGHTALYWYRQSLGQGPEFLIYFQGTGAADDSGLPNDRFFAVRPEGSVSTLKIQRTERGDSAVYLCASSLTSGVDGNTIYFGEGSWLTVV.

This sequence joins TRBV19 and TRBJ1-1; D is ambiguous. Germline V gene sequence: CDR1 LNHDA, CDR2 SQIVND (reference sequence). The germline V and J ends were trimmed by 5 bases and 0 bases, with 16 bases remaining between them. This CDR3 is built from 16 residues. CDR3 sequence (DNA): TGTGCCAGTAGTGAACCATACTACCTCATGAACACTGAAGCTTTCTTT. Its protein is CASSEPYYLMNTEAFF.

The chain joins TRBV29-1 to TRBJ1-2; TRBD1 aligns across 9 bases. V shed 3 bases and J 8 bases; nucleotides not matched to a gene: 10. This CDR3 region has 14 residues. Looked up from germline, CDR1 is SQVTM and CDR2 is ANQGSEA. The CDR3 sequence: CSVDETGGGGGYTF. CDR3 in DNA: TGCAGCGTTGATGAGACAGGGGGTGGGGGCGGCTACACCTTC. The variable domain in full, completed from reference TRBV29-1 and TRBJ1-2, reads SAVISQKPSRDICQRGTSLTIQCQVDSQVTMMFWYRQQPGQSLTLIATANQGSEATYESGFVIDKFPISRPNLTFSTLTVSNMSPEDSSIYLCSVDETGGGGGYTFGSGTRLTVV.

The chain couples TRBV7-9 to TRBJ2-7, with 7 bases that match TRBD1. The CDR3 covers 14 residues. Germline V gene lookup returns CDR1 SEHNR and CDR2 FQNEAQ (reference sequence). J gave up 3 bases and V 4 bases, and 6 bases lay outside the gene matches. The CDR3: CASSSGTENYEQYF. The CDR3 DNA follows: TGTGCCAGCAGCTCCGGGACAGAAAACTACGAGCAGTACTTC.

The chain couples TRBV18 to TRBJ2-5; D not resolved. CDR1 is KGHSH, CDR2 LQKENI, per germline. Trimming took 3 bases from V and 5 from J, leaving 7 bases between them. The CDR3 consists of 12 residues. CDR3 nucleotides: TGTGCCAGCTCACCTAGTTCGGAGACCCAGTACTTC. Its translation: CASSPSSETQYF. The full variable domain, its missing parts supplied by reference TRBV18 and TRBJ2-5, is NAGVMQNPRHLVRRRGQEARLRCSPMKGHSHVYWYRQLPEEGLKFMVYLQKENIIDESGMPKERFSAEFPKEGPSILRIQQVVRGDSAAYFCASSPSSETQYFGPGTRLLVL.

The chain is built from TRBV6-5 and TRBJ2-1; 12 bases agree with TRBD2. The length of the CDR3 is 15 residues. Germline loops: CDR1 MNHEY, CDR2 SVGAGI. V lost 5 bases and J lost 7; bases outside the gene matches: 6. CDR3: CASSRGLAGQNEQFF. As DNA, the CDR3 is TGTGCCAGCAGTCGCGGACTAGCGGGACAGAATGAGCAGTTCTTC.

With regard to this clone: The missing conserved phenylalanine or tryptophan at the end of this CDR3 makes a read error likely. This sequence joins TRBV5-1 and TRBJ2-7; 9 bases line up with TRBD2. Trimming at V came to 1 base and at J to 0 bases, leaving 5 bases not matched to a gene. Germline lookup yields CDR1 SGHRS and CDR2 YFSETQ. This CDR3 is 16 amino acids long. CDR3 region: CASSLKLAGTSYEQYL. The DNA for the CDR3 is TGCGCCAGCAGCTTGAAACTAGCGGGCACCTCCTACGAGCAGTACCTC.

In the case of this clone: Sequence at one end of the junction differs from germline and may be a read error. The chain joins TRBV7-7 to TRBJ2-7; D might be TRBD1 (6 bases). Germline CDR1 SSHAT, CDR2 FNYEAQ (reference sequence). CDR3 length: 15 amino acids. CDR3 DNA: TGTGCTAGCAGCTTAGGGCAGGGGATCACCTACGAGCAGTACTTC. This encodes CASSLGQGITYEQYF.

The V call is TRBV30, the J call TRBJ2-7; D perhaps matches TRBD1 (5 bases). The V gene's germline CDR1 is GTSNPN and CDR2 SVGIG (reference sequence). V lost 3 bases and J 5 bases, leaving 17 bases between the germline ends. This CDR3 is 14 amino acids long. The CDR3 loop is CAWSVLSGSDEQYF. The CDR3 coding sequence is TGTGCCTGGAGCGTGTTGTCAGGGTCGGACGAGCAGTACTTC.

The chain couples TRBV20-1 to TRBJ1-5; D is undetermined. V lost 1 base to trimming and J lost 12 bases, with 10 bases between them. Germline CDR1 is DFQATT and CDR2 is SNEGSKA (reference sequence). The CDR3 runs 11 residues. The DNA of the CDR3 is TGCAGTGCTAGAGGCGACACGAGCCAGCATTTT. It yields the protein CSARGDTSQHF.

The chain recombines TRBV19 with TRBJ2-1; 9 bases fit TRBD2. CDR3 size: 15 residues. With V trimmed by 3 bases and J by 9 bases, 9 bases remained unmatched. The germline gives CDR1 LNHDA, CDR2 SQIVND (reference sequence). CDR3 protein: CASSIVGGGAGEQFF. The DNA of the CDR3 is TGTGCCAGTAGTATCGTGGGCGGGGGGGCCGGTGAGCAGTTCTTC.

The DNA of the CDR3 is TGTGCCAGCGACTCGGACAGCTCCTACGAGCAGTACTTC. As protein: CASDSDSSYEQYF. The chain has TRBV6-1 and TRBJ2-5; weak D call: TRBD1 (6 bases). Gene TRBJ2-7 matches the end of the DNA better, so the J call may be wrong. CDR1 MNHNS and CDR2 SASEGT come from the germline V gene. This CDR3 spans 13 amino acids.